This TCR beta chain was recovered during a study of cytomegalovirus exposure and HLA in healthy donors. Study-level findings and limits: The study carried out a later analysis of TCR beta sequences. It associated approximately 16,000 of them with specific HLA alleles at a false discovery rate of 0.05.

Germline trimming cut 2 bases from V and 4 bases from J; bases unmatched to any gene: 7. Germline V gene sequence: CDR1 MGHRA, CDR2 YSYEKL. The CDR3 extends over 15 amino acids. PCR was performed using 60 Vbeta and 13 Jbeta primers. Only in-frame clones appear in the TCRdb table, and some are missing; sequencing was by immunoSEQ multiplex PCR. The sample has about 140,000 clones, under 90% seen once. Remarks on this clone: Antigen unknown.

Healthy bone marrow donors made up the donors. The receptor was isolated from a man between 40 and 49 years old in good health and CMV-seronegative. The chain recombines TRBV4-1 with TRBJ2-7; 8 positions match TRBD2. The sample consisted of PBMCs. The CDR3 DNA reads TGCGCCAGCAGCCAACCTGGGACGGGAGGGTACGAGCAGTACTTC. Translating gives CASSQPGTGGYEQYF.